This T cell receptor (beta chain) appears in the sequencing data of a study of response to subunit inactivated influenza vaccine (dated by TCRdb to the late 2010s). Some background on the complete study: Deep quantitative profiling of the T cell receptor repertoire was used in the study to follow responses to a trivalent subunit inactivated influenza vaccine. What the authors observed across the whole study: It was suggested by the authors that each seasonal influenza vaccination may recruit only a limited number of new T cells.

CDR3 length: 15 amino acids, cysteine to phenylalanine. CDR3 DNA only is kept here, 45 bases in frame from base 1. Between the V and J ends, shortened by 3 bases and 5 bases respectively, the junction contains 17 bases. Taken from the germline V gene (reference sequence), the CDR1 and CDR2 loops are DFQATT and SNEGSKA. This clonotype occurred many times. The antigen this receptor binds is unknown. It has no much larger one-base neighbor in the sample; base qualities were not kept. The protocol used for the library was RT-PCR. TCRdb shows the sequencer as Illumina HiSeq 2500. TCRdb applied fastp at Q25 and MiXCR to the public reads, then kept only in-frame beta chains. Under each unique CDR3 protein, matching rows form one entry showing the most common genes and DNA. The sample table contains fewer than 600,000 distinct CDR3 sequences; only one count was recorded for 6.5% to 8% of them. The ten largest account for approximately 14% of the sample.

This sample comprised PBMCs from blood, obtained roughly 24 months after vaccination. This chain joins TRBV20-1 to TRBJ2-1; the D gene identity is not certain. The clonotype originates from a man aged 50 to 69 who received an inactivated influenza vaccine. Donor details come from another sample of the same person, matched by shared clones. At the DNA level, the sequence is TGCAGTGCTAGTGCGTCAAGCATATCCCACAATGAGCAGTTCTTC. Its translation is CSASASSISHNEQFF.